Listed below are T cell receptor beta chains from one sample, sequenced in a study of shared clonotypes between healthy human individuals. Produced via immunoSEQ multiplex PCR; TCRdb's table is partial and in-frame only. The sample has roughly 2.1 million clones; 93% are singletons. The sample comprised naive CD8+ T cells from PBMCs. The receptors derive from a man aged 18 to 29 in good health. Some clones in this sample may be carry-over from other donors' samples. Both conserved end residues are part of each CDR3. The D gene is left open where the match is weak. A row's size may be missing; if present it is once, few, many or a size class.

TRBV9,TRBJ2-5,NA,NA,CASSASGRTIQETQYF,TGTGCCAGCAGCGCCTCGGGACGGACGATCCAAGAGACCCAGTACTTC
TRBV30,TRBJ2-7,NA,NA,CAWSQDSRVHYEQYF,TGTGCCTGGAGTCAAGACAGTCGGGTTCACTACGAGCAGTACTTC
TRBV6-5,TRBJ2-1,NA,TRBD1,CATGGGNNEQFF,TGTGCAACAGGGGGTGGAAACAATGAGCAGTTCTTC
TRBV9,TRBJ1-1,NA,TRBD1,CASSVWTGEAFF,TGTGCCAGCAGCGTTTGGACAGGGGAAGCTTTCTTT
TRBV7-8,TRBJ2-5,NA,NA,CASSPRDSTETQYF,TGTGCCAGCAGCCCTCGGGACTCCACAGAGACCCAGTACTTC
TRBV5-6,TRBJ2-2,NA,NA,CASSFLTGDTGELFF,TGTGCCAGCAGCTTTCTGACAGGCGACACCGGGGAGCTGTTTTTT
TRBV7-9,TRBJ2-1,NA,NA,CASSLGIALVEQFF,TGTGCCAGCAGCTTAGGGATAGCGCTGGTTGAGCAGTTCTTC
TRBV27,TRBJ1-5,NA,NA,CASSLSSYSNQPQHF,TGTGCCAGCAGTTTATCCAGTTATAGCAATCAGCCCCAGCATTTT
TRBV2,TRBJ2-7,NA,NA,CASSDSYEQYF,TGTGCCAGCAGTGATAGCTACGAGCAGTACTTC
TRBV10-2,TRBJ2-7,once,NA,CASSDWEIAGPSSYEQYF,TGCGCCAGCAGTGATTGGGAAATCGCGGGCCCGAGCTCCTACGAGCAGTACTTC
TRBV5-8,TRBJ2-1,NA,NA,CASSLEGVVGDNEQFF,TGTGCCAGCAGCTTGGAAGGAGTAGTTGGGGACAATGAGCAGTTCTTC
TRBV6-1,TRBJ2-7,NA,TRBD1,CASSEYLGQTYEQYF,TGTGCCAGCAGTGAATATCTGGGACAGACCTACGAGCAGTACTTC
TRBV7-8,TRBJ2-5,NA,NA,CASSFNLSNETQYF,TGTGCCAGCAGCTTTAACCTATCCAATGAGACCCAGTACTTC
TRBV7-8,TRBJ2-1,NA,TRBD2,CASSTWGLAGAEQFF,TGTGCCAGCAGCACATGGGGACTAGCGGGAGCTGAGCAGTTCTTC
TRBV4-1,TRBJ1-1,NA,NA,CASSQAPGSAEAFF,TGCGCCAGCAGCCAGGCTCCAGGTTCAGCTGAAGCTTTCTTT
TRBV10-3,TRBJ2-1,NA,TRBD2,CAIRGLLAGEQFF,TGTGCCATCAGGGGCCTACTAGCGGGAGAGCAGTTCTTC
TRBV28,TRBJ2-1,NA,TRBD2,CASTGLAGVREQFF,TGTGCCAGCACGGGACTAGCGGGAGTAAGAGAGCAGTTCTTC
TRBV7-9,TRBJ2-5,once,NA,CASSPPGTPETQYF,TGTGCCAGCAGCCCACCTGGGACTCCAGAGACCCAGTACTTC
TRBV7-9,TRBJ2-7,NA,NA,CASSLPGSPYEQYF,TGTGCCAGCAGCTTACCGGGGTCCCCCTACGAGCAGTACTTC
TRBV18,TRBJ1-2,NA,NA,CASSPPVWVEGFAAYGYTF,TGTGCCAGCTCACCACCGGTTTGGGTAGAAGGGTTTGCGGCCTATGGCTACACCTTC
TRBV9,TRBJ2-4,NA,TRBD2,CASSVEGGRAAIQYF,TGTGCCAGCAGCGTAGAGGGCGGGAGGGCCGCCATTCAGTACTTC
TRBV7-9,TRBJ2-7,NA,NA,CASSLPAGETYEQYF,TGTGCCAGCAGCTTACCGGCAGGGGAAACCTACGAGCAGTACTTC
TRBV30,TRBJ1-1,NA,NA,CAWSVGNPEAFF,TGTGCCTGGAGTGTGGGGAATCCTGAAGCTTTCTTT
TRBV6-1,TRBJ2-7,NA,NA,CASSDMGGSSYEQYF,TGTGCCAGCAGCGACATGGGCGGAAGCTCCTACGAGCAGTACTTC
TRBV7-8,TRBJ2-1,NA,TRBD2,CASSPHAGVQEQFF,TGTGCCAGCAGCCCTCATGCGGGAGTCCAGGAGCAGTTCTTC
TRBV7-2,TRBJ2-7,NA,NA,CASSPMGGYEQYF,TGTGCCAGCAGCCCCATGGGAGGCTACGAGCAGTACTTC
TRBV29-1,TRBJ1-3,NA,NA,CSVAPSPGNTIYF,TGCAGCGTTGCACCGTCCCCTGGAAACACCATATATTTT
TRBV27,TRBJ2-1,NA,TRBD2,CASSLLPLAGHSSYNEQFF,TGTGCCAGCAGTCTTTTACCCCTAGCGGGTCACAGCTCCTACAATGAGCAGTTCTTC
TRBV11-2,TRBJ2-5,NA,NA,CASSVTSNQETQYF,TGTGCCAGCAGCGTGACTAGTAATCAAGAGACCCAGTACTTC
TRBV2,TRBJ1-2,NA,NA,CASSDRPAYGYTF,TGTGCCAGCAGTGATAGGCCAGCCTATGGCTACACCTTC
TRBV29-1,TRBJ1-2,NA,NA,CSVEATGLRGYGYTF,TGCAGCGTTGAAGCGACAGGACTTAGAGGCTATGGCTACACCTTC
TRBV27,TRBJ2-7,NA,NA,CASSLQSSYEQYF,TGTGCCAGCAGTTTACAATCGTCCTACGAGCAGTACTTC
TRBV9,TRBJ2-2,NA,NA,CASSHGRTGKDTGELFF,TGTGCCAGCAGCCACGGACGTACGGGGAAGGACACCGGGGAGCTGTTTTTT
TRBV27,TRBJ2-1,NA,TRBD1,CASRATGTVTYNEQFF,TGTGCCAGCAGAGCCACCGGGACAGTAACCTACAATGAGCAGTTCTTC
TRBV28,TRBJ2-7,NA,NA,CASSPGTGNVYEQYF,TGTGCCAGCAGCCCCGGCACAGGAAACGTCTACGAGCAGTACTTC
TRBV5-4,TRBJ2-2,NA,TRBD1,CASSLGPGGPNTGELFF,TGTGCCAGCAGCTTGGGGCCAGGGGGTCCGAACACCGGGGAGCTGTTTTTT
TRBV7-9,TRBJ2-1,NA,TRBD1,CASGGTAVEQFF,TGTGCCAGCGGTGGGACAGCAGTTGAGCAGTTCTTC
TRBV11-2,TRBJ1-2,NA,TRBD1,CASSWPGQGLANYGYTF,TGTGCCAGCAGCTGGCCGGGACAGGGCTTAGCTAACTATGGCTACACCTTC
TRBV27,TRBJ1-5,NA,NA,CASSFIGGNQPQHF,TGTGCCAGCAGTTTTATTGGGGGTAATCAGCCCCAGCATTTT
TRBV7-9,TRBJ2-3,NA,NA,CASSSIAYPTDTQYF,TGTGCCAGCAGCTCAATAGCGTACCCCACAGATACGCAGTATTTT
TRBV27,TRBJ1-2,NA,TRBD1,CASSSAGTGGRGYTF,TGTGCCAGCAGTTCGGCCGGGACAGGGGGCCGAGGCTACACCTTC
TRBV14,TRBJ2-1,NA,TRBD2,CASSQGTSRYNEQFF,TGTGCCAGCAGCCAAGGGACTAGCAGATACAATGAGCAGTTCTTC
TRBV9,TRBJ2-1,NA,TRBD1,CASSVAPGQGYEQFF,TGTGCCAGCAGCGTAGCCCCGGGACAGGGCTATGAGCAGTTCTTC
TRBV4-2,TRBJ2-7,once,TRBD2,CASSDGLAAYEQYF,TGTGCCAGCAGTGATGGACTAGCGGCCTACGAGCAGTACTTC
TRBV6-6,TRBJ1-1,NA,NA,CASSYPDENTEAFF,TGTGCCAGCAGTTACCCTGACGAGAACACTGAAGCTTTCTTT